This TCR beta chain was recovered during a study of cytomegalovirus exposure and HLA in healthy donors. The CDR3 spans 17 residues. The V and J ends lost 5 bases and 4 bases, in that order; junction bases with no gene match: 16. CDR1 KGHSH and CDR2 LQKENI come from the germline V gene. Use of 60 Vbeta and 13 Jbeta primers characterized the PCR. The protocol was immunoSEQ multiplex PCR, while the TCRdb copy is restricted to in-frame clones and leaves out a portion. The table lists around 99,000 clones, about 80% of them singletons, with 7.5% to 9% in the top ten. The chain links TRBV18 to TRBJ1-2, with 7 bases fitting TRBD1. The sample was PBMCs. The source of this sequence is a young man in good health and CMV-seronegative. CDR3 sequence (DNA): TGTGCCAGCTCAATTGCGGGACAGATTCTTCGTTTCTATGGCTACACCTTC. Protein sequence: CASSIAGQILRFYGYTF.